The entry below gives a single TCR beta chain sequence along with its context. This sample stems from a study of blood T cell repertoires in COVID-19. Study in general: Acute-phase and convalescent COVID-19 samples originated in the United States, Italy and Spain.

From germline, CDR1 is MNHEY and CDR2 SMNVEV (reference sequence). The CDR3 covers 15 residues. Trimming removed 5 bases from V and 2 bases from J, with 15 bases in between. Methods used by the authors: For nucleated cells, counts were estimated from reference gene primer amplification. TCRdb's table, derived via immunoSEQ multiplex PCR, lists solely in-frame clones and lacks some. The DNA was the basis for D and trimming; V, J and clone size are from that table. The sample lists 170,000 or so clones; 80% to 90% were seen once. The chain joins TRBV27 to TRBJ1-2; the D gene is possibly TRBD1 (6 bases). The clonotype comes from a man aged 45-65 years with active or convalescent COVID-19. Sequenced: peripheral blood. The chain's CDR3 is CASSPRGGANYGYTF. As DNA, the CDR3 is TGTGCCAGCAGTCCTCGGGGGGGGGCGAACTATGGCTACACCTTC.